These 14 T cell receptor beta chains were all obtained from the same sample, sequenced in a study of PD-1 blockade in mismatch repair-deficient tumors. Data came from immunoSEQ multiplex PCR; TCRdb stores just in-frame clones and leaves some out. The sample lists 77,000 or so clones, roughly 80% occurring once. Sequencing was performed on peripheral blood, taken 44 weeks after starting pembrolizumab. These receptors were obtained from an adult with mismatch repair-deficient cancer.

The rearrangement links TRBV2 to TRBJ2-3; TRBD1 matches 8 bases. The CDR3 is 15 amino acids. Losses at the gene ends were 4 bases for V and 2 bases for J; bases not matched to a gene: 5. Germline CDR1 reads SNHLY; CDR2 reads FYNNEI. CDR3 residues: CASSVETGATDTQYF. The DNA of the CDR3 is TGTGCCAGCAGTGTCGAGACAGGGGCCACAGATACGCAGTATTTT.

This chain joins TRBV12-5 and TRBJ2-7; D uncertain. Trimming took 6 bases from V and 2 from J, leaving 8 bases between them. This CDR3 is 12 amino acids long. CDR1 is LGHNT and CDR2 is FRNRAP in the germline V gene. The CDR3 protein is CASGRLPYEQYF. CDR3 nucleotide sequence: TGTGCTAGTGGCCGGCTCCCCTACGAGCAGTACTTC.

This clone showed up just a few times. The genes are TRBV7-3 and TRBJ2-2; D remains unclear. This CDR3 is 14 amino acids long. Germline V gives CDR1 SGHTA, CDR2 FQGTGA. Between the trimmed V and J ends, which lost 1 base and 1 base, there was a span of 4 bases. CDR3 protein: CASSLNMNTGELFF. CDR3 DNA sequence: TGTGCCAGCAGCTTAAACATGAACACCGGGGAGCTGTTTTTT.

The chain combines TRBV10-3 with TRBJ2-1; 8 bases match TRBD2. CDR3 length: 15 residues. CDR1 and CDR2 from the germline V gene are ENHRY and SYGVKD. The ends lost 4 bases at V and 3 bases at J; junction bases unmatched: 5. This CDR3 is CAISAREGLYNEQFF. The DNA of the CDR3 is TGTGCCATCAGTGCACGGGAGGGCCTCTACAATGAGCAGTTCTTC.

The rearrangement joins TRBV5-6 to TRBJ1-5, with D unresolved. CDR3 size: 14 residues. Germline V gives CDR1 SGHDT, CDR2 YYEEEE. Trimming stripped 4 bases from V and 4 bases from J, with 12 bases between. CDR3 in amino acids: CASSLWAQNQPQHF. The CDR3, as DNA: TGTGCCAGCAGCCTCTGGGCCCAGAATCAGCCCCAGCATTTT.

This clone was observed a few times. This chain connects TRBV10-3 to TRBJ2-7, with 13 positions matching TRBD2. CDR1 is ENHRY, CDR2 SYGVKD, per germline. The V gene end was trimmed by 5 bases and the J gene end by 3 bases; junction bases not matched to a gene: 1. CDR3 length: 14 residues. The CDR3 is CAISRTSGSYEQYF. CDR3 nucleotide sequence: TGTGCCATCAGTCGGACTAGCGGGAGCTACGAGCAGTACTTC.

This clone was detected only once. The genes are TRBV19 and TRBJ2-6, with 8 bases fitting TRBD1. V dropped 7 bases and J dropped 0; count of bases not matched to a gene: 11. CDR1 is LNHDA, CDR2 SQIVND, per germline (reference sequence). The CDR3 spans 18 residues. CDR3 sequence: CASTDDRGGFSGANVLTF. In DNA form, the CDR3 reads TGTGCCAGTACCGATGACAGGGGAGGTTTCTCTGGGGCCAACGTCCTGACTTTC.

The chain combines TRBV19 with TRBJ2-2, with D uncertain. This CDR3 comprises 11 residues. V was cut by 7 bases and J by 5 bases, with 5 bases left in between. Germline values: CDR1 LNHDA, CDR2 SQIVND (reference sequence). The DNA of the CDR3 is TGTGCCAGTAAGACAACCGGGGAGCTGTTTTTT. This codes for CASKTTGELFF.

This chain uses TRBV5-4 with TRBJ2-2; 7 bases align to TRBD2. The germline V gene encodes CDR1 SGHNT and CDR2 YYREEE (reference sequence). The J segment lost 2 bases and the V segment lost 4 bases, leaving 8 bases of the junction unmatched. This CDR3 is built from 16 residues. The CDR3 spells CASSRSGGTNTGELFF. The CDR3 nucleotides are TGTGCCAGCAGCCGCTCGGGGGGAACCAACACCGGGGAGCTGTTTTTT.

The chain links TRBV6-5 to TRBJ2-7, with TRBD1 identical over 8 bases. V was clipped by 6 bases and J by 5 bases; unmatched bases: 6. The V gene's germline CDR1 is MNHEY and CDR2 SVGAGI. The CDR3 consists of 13 residues. CDR3 DNA sequence: TGTGCCAGCAGCCGGACAGGGAGAGACGAGCAGTACTTC. It encodes CASSRTGRDEQYF.

The rearrangement links TRBV7-9 to TRBJ2-5, with TRBD2 matching 7 bases. Trimming removed 5 bases from V and 3 bases from J; junction bases left unmatched: 3. The CDR3 has 13 amino acids. Germline CDR1 and CDR2: SEHNR and FQNEAQ (reference sequence). CDR3 amino acids: CASSRGGEETQYF. CDR3 nucleotide sequence: TGTGCCAGCAGCCGCGGGGGAGAAGAGACCCAGTACTTC.

The chain links TRBV29-1 to TRBJ1-2; 8 nucleotides align to TRBD1. Germline loops: CDR1 SQVTM, CDR2 ANQGSEA. The CDR3 has 17 residues. J was trimmed by 3 bases and V by 6 bases; bases with no gene match: 18. The CDR3 sequence: CSVDWTGSEFFDYGYTF. The DNA for the CDR3 is TGCAGCGTAGATTGGACAGGGTCGGAGTTTTTTGACTATGGCTACACCTTC. Looking up the rest from reference TRBV29-1 and TRBJ1-2 gives the full variable domain: SAVISQKPSRDICQRGTSLTIQCQVDSQVTMMFWYRQQPGQSLTLIATANQGSEATYESGFVIDKFPISRPNLTFSTLTVSNMSPEDSSIYLCSVDWTGSEFFDYGYTFGSGTRLTVV.

The rearrangement joins TRBV5-4 to TRBJ2-1; 9 nucleotides align to TRBD1. The CDR3 sequence is 16 residues long. J lost 6 bases, V lost 3 bases, and 10 bases had no gene match. From germline, CDR1 is SGHNT and CDR2 YYREEE (reference sequence). This CDR3 is CASSSLRGQGANEQFF. DNA for the CDR3: TGTGCCAGCAGCTCTTTGCGGGGACAGGGTGCCAATGAGCAGTTCTTC.

The chain links TRBV6-1 to TRBJ2-7, with D unresolved. CDR3 length: 13 residues. V was shortened by 3 bases and J by 7 bases, with 13 bases between the two germline ends. The germline V gene encodes CDR1 MNHNS and CDR2 SASEGT. CDR3 sequence (DNA): TGTGCCAGCAGTGACTTCAGAGCACGGGAGCAGTACTTC. Protein product: CASSDFRAREQYF.